This T cell receptor beta chain was sequenced in a study of breast tumors, draining lymph nodes, adjacent tissues (dated by TCRdb to the mid-2010s). Study-wide context: TCR beta repertoires were compared across tumor, adjacent nontumor tissue and axillary lymph nodes obtained from breast cancer patients. The study aimed to assess the relationships and possible T-cell exchange between tumor, surrounding tissue and draining lymph node repertoires in human breast cancer.

The lymph node samples were taken from the axillary draining lymph nodes of breast cancer patients. The data were produced on an Illumina HiSeq 2000. TCR beta chain libraries were generated by multiplex PCR amplification. High-throughput sequencing was used to analyze the amplified TCR beta chain products. The raw public reads went through TCRdb reprocessing: fastp at Q25, MiXCR clone calling, in-frame beta chains kept. Rows are combined by CDR3 protein, so each entry shows the most common genes and DNA. The sample includes about 200,000 distinct CDR3 sequences, with 25% to 40% observed a single time. The ten largest clones add up to 4% to 5.5% of the sample. Broad study findings and their caveats: T-cell repertoire diversity in tumors was found to be lower than in lymph nodes but higher than in nontumor tissue, and preferential V and J gene usage was observed. Tumor and nontumor tissue repertoires were significantly more similar in luminal-like than in basal-like breast cancer. A scenario in which most tumor T cells derive from the lymph node and then expand within tumor tissue was judged to be consistent with the data. The conclusion that tumor T cells originate in lymph nodes was presented as consistent with a hypothesis rather than as directly demonstrated.

This clonotype appeared many times. It lacks a known antigen. Qualities for individual bases were not recorded, and no much larger clone is one base off. This TCR was sampled from a female donor with breast cancer. Some clones in this sample may be carry-over from other donors' samples. Sample: axillary lymph node tissue.

CDR3 region: CASASAEGGEQYF. The DNA sequence reads TGTGCCAGTGCGTCAGCTGAGGGGGGCGAGCAGTACTTC. The rearranged chain carries TRBV19 and TRBJ2-7; the D gene is possibly TRBD1 or TRBD2, each agreeing over 6 bases. The germline ends are 17 bases apart after V is trimmed by 8 bases and J by 6 bases. Inclusive of the bounding cysteine and phenylalanine, the CDR3 is 13 residues long. The CDR3 DNA has 39 bases and is translated from base 1. CDR1 and CDR2 are drawn from the germline V gene (reference sequence): LNHDA, SQIVND. With all but the CDR3 taken from the reference TRBV19 and TRBJ2-7 genes, the full variable domain is: DGGITQSPKYLFRKEGQNVTLSCEQNLNHDAMYWYRQDPGQGLRLIYYSQIVNDFQKGDIAEGYSVSREKKESFPLTVTSAQKNPTAFYLCASASAEGGEQYFGPGTRLTVT.